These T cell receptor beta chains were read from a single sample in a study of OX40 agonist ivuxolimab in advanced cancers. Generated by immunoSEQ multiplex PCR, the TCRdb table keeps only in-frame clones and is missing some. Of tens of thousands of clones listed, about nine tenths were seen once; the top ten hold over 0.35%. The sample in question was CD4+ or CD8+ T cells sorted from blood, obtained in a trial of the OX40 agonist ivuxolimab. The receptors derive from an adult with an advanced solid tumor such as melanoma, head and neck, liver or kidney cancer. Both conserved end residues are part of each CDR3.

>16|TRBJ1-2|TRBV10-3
CAISTGASLLNYGYTF
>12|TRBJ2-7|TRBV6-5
CASKRTSDEQYF
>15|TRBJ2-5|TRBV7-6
CASSLMSGPQETQYF
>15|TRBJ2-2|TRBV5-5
CASSFTSGNTGELFF
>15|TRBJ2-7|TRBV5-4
CASSWHTGLAYEQYF
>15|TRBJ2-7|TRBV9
CASSVGGQGLDEQYF
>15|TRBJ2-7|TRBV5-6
CASSLGWVAGYEQYF
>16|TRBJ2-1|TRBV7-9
CASSPPGTSAYNEQFF
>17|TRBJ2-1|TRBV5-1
CASSPETTSSGWNEQFF
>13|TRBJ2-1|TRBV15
CATKKGGANEQFF
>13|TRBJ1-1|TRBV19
CASSMEINTEAFF
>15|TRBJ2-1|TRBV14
CASSRNRGPYNEQFF
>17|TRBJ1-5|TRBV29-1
CSVSLAGQGFGNQPQHF
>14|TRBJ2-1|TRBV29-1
CSVLSGLAGGEQFF
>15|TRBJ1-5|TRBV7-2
CASSLGGTGNQPQHF
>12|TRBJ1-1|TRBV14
CASRRTPGEAFF
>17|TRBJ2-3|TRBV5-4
CASSRNPTGVSTDTQYF
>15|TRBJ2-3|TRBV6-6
CASSRLAGDTDTQYF
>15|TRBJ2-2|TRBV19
CASTDRDRATGELFF
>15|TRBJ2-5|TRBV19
CASSPGLAGGETQYF
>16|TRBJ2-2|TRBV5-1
CASSLGTGANTGELFF
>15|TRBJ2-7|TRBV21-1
CASSNRDVRSYEQYF
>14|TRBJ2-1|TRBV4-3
CASSQDPRDSEQFF
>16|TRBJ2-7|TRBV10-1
CASSRAPSGSGYEQYF
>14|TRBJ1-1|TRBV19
CASSIGSVNTEAFF
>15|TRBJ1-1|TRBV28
CASSLSGQMNTEAFF
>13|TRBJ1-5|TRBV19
CASSIAVNQPQHF
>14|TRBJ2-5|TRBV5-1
CASSLVGGKETQYF
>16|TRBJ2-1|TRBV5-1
CASSFLAGGGENEQFF
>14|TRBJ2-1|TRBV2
CASSEKNLGNEQFF
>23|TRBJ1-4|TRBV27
CASSPDSWARYDEPAKIDEKLFF
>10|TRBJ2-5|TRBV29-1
CSVAQETQYF
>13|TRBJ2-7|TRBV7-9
CASSLELGYEQYF
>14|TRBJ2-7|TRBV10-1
CASSDPGDSYEQYF
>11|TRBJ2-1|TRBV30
CAGRTSSEQFF
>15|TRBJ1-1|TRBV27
CASSLSTALDTEAFF
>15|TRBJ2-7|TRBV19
CASRRGRGSAYEQYF
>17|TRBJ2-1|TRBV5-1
CASSSTGTSGIRNEQFF
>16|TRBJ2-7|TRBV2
CASGPLGRGFGYEQYF
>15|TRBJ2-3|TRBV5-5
CASSFSGDVTDTQYF
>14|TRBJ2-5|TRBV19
CASSIVVGQETQYF
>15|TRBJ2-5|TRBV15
CATSRDPGLKETQYF
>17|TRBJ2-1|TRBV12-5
CASGLGPLGGSRHEQFF
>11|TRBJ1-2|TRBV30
CAWSPVGGYTF
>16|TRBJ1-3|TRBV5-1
CASSQSSGASGNTIYF
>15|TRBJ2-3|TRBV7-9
CASSPTSPSPSTQYF
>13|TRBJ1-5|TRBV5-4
CASSLENGQPQHF
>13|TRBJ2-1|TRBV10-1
CASSDASGVGGFF